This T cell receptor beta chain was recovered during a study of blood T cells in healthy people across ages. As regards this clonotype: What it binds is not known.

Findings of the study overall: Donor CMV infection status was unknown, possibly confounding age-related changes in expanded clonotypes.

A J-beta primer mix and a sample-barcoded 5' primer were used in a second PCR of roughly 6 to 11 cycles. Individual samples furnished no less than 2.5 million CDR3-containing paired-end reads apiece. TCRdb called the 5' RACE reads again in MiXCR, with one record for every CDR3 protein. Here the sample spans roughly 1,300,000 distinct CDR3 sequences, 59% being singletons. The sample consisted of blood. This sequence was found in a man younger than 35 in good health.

This CDR3 is CAISSGQGTETQYF. The CDR3 nucleotides are TGTGCCATCAGTTCGGGACAGGGTACAGAGACCCAGTACTTC. The chain joins TRBV10-3 to TRBJ2-5; 9 bases agree with TRBD1. V shed 5 bases and J 4 bases; nucleotides not matched to a gene: 5. Germline values: CDR1 ENHRY, CDR2 SYGVKD. This CDR3 is 14 amino acids long.